A selection of T cell receptor beta chains follows, all from one sample in a study of shared clonotypes between healthy human individuals. Clones were read by immunoSEQ multiplex PCR, and TCRdb kept only the in-frame ones, dropping some. The table records 2 million to 2.5 million clones, about 95% of them present only once. Specimen: naive CD4+ T cells sorted from blood. These receptors were obtained from a man aged 18 to 29 in good health. Each CDR3 is given with its conserved first and last residue. The D gene is left open where the match is weak. A clone size is listed for some rows: how often the clone was seen (once, few, many), or a class if it is expanded.

>TRBV29-1|TRBJ2-3|NA|11|NA
TGCAGTCTTCAACAGGGAGATACGCAGTATTTT
CSLQQGDTQYF
>TRBV6-5|TRBJ1-2|TRBD1|13|NA
TGTGCCAGCAGTACGAGGACAGGGAGAGGCTACACCTTC
CASSTRTGRGYTF
>TRBV7-2|TRBJ1-2|NA|15|NA
TGTGCCAGCAGCTTAACGTCCTACCTGGGCTATGGCTACACCTTC
CASSLTSYLGYGYTF
>TRBV5-4|TRBJ1-6|NA|15|once
TGTGCCAGCAGCTCCGCTCAGGGTAGGAATTCACCCCTCCACTTT
CASSSAQGRNSPLHF
>TRBV7-3|TRBJ2-1|NA|14|NA
TGTGCCAGCAGCTTGCCCGGGGCTAACAATGAGCAGTTCTTC
CASSLPGANNEQFF
>TRBV6-5|TRBJ1-3|NA|16|NA
TGTGCCAGCAGTTACGGGCTCGTCAATGCTGGAAACACCATATATTTT
CASSYGLVNAGNTIYF
>TRBV28|TRBJ1-1|NA|13|NA
TGTGCCAGCCTGACCGGGACATGGGTTGAAGCTTTCTTT
CASLTGTWVEAFF
>TRBV28|TRBJ1-5|NA|12|NA
TGTGCCAGCAGTTTAATCTCACAGCCCCAGCATTTT
CASSLISQPQHF
>TRBV2|TRBJ2-6|NA|14|NA
TGTGCCAGCATGAGGGGATCTGGGGCCAACGTCCTGACTTTC
CASMRGSGANVLTF
>TRBV23-1|TRBJ2-7|NA|16|NA
TGCGCCAGCAGTCCCGCAAGGACCGCCAGCTCCTACGAGCAGTACTTC
CASSPARTASSYEQYF
>TRBV18|TRBJ2-7|NA|14|NA
TGTGCCAGCTCACCATCACAGGGTATCTACGAGCAGTACTTC
CASSPSQGIYEQYF
>TRBV5-6|TRBJ2-3|NA|17|NA
TGTGCCAGCAGCTTCAGATCCACAGGACGACTTACAGATACGCAGTATTTT
CASSFRSTGRLTDTQYF
>TRBV9|TRBJ1-3|TRBD1|16|once
TGTGCCAGCACCTTGACAGGGTCCTTCTCTGGAAACACCATATATTTT
CASTLTGSFSGNTIYF
>TRBV27|TRBJ1-6|TRBD1|14|once
TGTGCCAGCAGTAGACAGGGGGCGAATTCACCCCTCCACTTT
CASSRQGANSPLHF
>TRBV30|TRBJ1-3|NA|14|NA
TGTGCCTGGAGTGTCGGAGGGGATGGAAACACCATATATTTT
CAWSVGGDGNTIYF
>TRBV7-2|TRBJ2-1|TRBD1|16|NA
TGTGCCAGCAGCTTTTCCGGGACAGGAAACCACAATGAGCAGTTCTTC
CASSFSGTGNHNEQFF
>TRBV7-2|TRBJ1-3|NA|17|NA
TGTGCCAGCAGCCCTACCACACCCCGGGGCCCTGGAAACACCATATATTTT
CASSPTTPRGPGNTIYF
>TRBV5-1|TRBJ2-2|NA|15|NA
TGCGCCAGCAGCGGCTCCCGAGGTCCTCCCGGGGAGCTGTTTTTT
CASSGSRGPPGELFF
>TRBV10-3|TRBJ2-7|NA|12|NA
TGTGCCATCAGGGAGGGGACCTACGAGCAGTACTTC
CAIREGTYEQYF
>TRBV7-2|TRBJ2-7|NA|15|NA
TGTGCCAGCAGCTCGGCAGGGTCGGTCTCCTACGAGCAGTACTTC
CASSSAGSVSYEQYF
>TRBV6-1|TRBJ1-5|TRBD1|15|NA
TGTGCCAGCAGTGCTCCCCCGGGGACAGGCCAGCCCCAGCATTTT
CASSAPPGTGQPQHF
>TRBV10-3|TRBJ2-5|TRBD2|15|NA
TGTGCCATCAGTGAGTCGCGAGCGGGAAGGGGGACCCAGTACTTC
CAISESRAGRGTQYF